These 19 T cell receptor beta chains came from one sample sequenced in a study of cytomegalovirus exposure and HLA in healthy donors. Researchers ran the PCR with 60 Vbeta and 13 Jbeta primers. Profiling relied on immunoSEQ multiplex PCR, and the TCRdb table lists in-frame clones only, not all of them. The repertoire holds fewer than 250,000 clones, with 70% to 85% as singletons. What was sequenced was PBMCs. The receptors derive from a male donor in good health and CMV-seronegative.

This clone occurred once. The chain joins TRBV25-1 to TRBJ2-2; the match to TRBD1 covers 7 bases. Germline lookup yields CDR1 MGHDK and CDR2 SYGVNS. V shed 5 bases and J 7 bases; nucleotides not matched to a gene: 4. The CDR3 extends over 13 amino acids. The CDR3 nucleotides are TGTGCCAGCAGTCTTAGACAGGGCGGGGAGCTGTTTTTT. Its translation is CASSLRQGGELFF. The full variable domain, with the rest looked up from reference TRBV25-1 and TRBJ2-2, is EADIYQTPRYLVIGTGKKITLECSQTMGHDKMYWYQQDPGMELHLIHYSYGVNSTEKGDLSSESTVSRIRTEHFPLTLESARPSHTSQYLCASSLRQGGELFFGEGSRLTVL.

This rearrangement joins TRBV10-2 to TRBJ2-3, with 15 nucleotides matching TRBD2. This CDR3 is built from 16 residues. The germline V gene encodes CDR1 WSHSY and CDR2 SAAADI. The V and J ends lost 5 bases and 3 bases, in that order; junction bases with no gene match: 3. The DNA of the CDR3 is TGCGCCAGCAGTTCGGGACTAGCGGGAGGAACAGATACGCAGTATTTT. It codes for CASSSGLAGGTDTQYF.

This clone was counted once. The chain recombines TRBV19 with TRBJ2-7, with TRBD2 matching over 8 bases. J lost 2 bases, V lost 6 bases, and 12 bases had no gene match. This CDR3 is 16 amino acids long. CDR1 LNHDA and CDR2 SQIVND come from the germline V gene (reference sequence). The CDR3 loop reads CASSAERETPTYEQYF. CDR3 in DNA: TGTGCCAGTAGCGCGGAGCGGGAGACCCCCACCTACGAGCAGTACTTC.

The rearrangement joins TRBV2 to TRBJ1-5; 7 positions match TRBD1. CDR1 SNHLY and CDR2 FYNNEI come from the germline V gene. CDR3 length equals 14 residues. V lost 4 bases and J lost 2; bases outside the gene matches: 2. As DNA, the CDR3 is TGTGCCAGCAGTGCTACAGGGGGCAATCAGCCCCAGCATTTT. Amino acids: CASSATGGNQPQHF.

This rearrangement joins TRBV27 to TRBJ1-5; D ambiguous. Germline V gives CDR1 MNHEY, CDR2 SMNVEV (reference sequence). CDR3 length: 15 amino acids. V lost 6 bases and J lost 0, with 12 bases in between. The CDR3 sequence: CASRHSRNSNQPQHF. In DNA form, the CDR3 reads TGTGCCAGCAGGCACAGTAGGAATAGCAATCAGCCCCAGCATTTT.

This rearrangement joins TRBV28 to TRBJ2-1; 14 bases fit TRBD2. The CDR3 has 20 amino acids. V dropped 3 bases and J dropped 0; count of bases not matched to a gene: 10. Per germline, CDR1 MDHEN and CDR2 SYDVKM. CDR3 in amino acids: CASSFRPGLAGVFSYNEQFF. The CDR3 nucleotides are TGTGCCAGCAGTTTTCGACCGGGACTAGCGGGAGTGTTCTCCTACAATGAGCAGTTCTTC.

This sequence joins TRBV5-1 and TRBJ2-1, with TRBD2 matching 7 bases. Germline CDR1 reads SGHRS; CDR2 reads YFSETQ. Unmatched junction bases numbered 9, after V lost 0 bases and J lost 9 bases. This CDR3 is built from 15 residues. CDR3 sequence reads: CASSLVAGAVGEQFF. CDR3 in DNA: TGCGCCAGCAGCTTGGTGGCGGGAGCGGTGGGTGAGCAGTTCTTC.

The chain uses TRBV27 and TRBJ1-2, with TRBD1 identical over 9 bases. The CDR3 runs to 14 residues. With V trimmed by 4 bases and J by 3 bases, 3 bases remained unmatched. Germline assignment: CDR1 MNHEY and CDR2 SMNVEV (reference sequence). The CDR3 is CASSSQGADYGYTF. Here the CDR3 DNA reads TGTGCCAGCAGTTCACAGGGGGCGGACTATGGCTACACCTTC.

This clone came up a few times. One end of the junction varies from germline; a read error may be responsible. The J gene is TRBJ2-7, the V gene TRBV6-1, with TRBD1 as a possible D gene (6 bases). This CDR3 comprises 11 residues. Germline values: CDR1 MNHNS, CDR2 SASEGT. The CDR3 nucleotides are TGTGCCAGCACCCTAGGGACACACCCTACCTTC. This codes for CASTLGTHPTF.

This clone was observed a handful of times. The V call is TRBV11-3, the J call TRBJ2-2; 9 nucleotides match TRBD1. CDR3 length: 16 residues. Per the germline V gene, CDR1 is SGHNT and CDR2 is YENEEA. V lost 5 bases to trimming and J lost 4 bases; unmatched junction nucleotides: 8. DNA for the CDR3: TGTGCCAGCAGCCCGCAACAGGGGGCGGTCACCGGGGAGCTGTTTTTT. Translated: CASSPQQGAVTGELFF.

With respect to this clone: The junction differs from germline at one of its ends, possibly a read error. The V gene is TRBV7-9, the J gene TRBJ1-2, with D uncertain. Germline V gene data show CDR1 as SEHNR and CDR2 as FQNEAQ (reference sequence). The CDR3 runs 12 residues. Written as DNA, the CDR3 is TGTTCCAGCAGCTTTTCGGGAGATGGCTACACCTTC. Residues: CSSSFSGDGYTF.

The chain uses TRBV6-5 and TRBJ2-7; 9 bases fit TRBD2. The J segment lost 4 bases and the V segment lost 4 bases, leaving 8 bases of the junction unmatched. CDR3 length equals 15 residues. Germline lookup yields CDR1 MNHEY and CDR2 SVGAGI. The DNA for the CDR3 is TGTGCCAGCAGTTTCCTCGCTAGCGGGATGTACGAGCAGTACTTC. It specifies CASSFLASGMYEQYF.

J is TRBJ2-7 and V is TRBV18; tentatively, D is TRBD2 (6 bases). The ends were cut back, 4 bases at V and 5 bases at J, with 12 bases in the middle. In germline, CDR1 is KGHSH, CDR2 LQKENI. The CDR3 consists of 13 residues. The CDR3 protein is CASSRNGGDEQYF. The CDR3 DNA is TGTGCCAGCTCACGAAACGGGGGAGACGAGCAGTACTTC.

CDR3 residues: CASRKTGGPDTQYF. The DNA for the CDR3 is TGTGCCAGCAGGAAGACAGGGGGCCCAGATACGCAGTATTTT. The chain uses TRBV6-5 and TRBJ2-3; 10 bases match TRBD1. The CDR3 length is 14 residues. V lost 6 bases, J lost 4 bases, and 4 bases stayed unmatched. Germline V gene lookup returns CDR1 MNHEY and CDR2 SVGAGI.

A single count supports this clone. The chain combines TRBV9 with TRBJ2-3, with a tentative D call TRBD2 (5 bases). The CDR3 is made up of 16 amino acids. Trimming took off 0 bases at V and 2 bases at J, with 13 bases between the two ends. Germline V gene sequence: CDR1 SGDLS, CDR2 YYNGEE. The CDR3 spells CASSVGGGGYTDTQYF. The CDR3 DNA is TGTGCCAGCAGCGTAGGTGGCGGAGGATACACAGATACGCAGTATTTT. The full variable domain, completed using reference TRBV9 and TRBJ2-3, is DSGVTQTPKHLITATGQRVTLRCSPRSGDLSVYWYQQSLDQGLQFLIQYYNGEERAKGNILERFSAQQFPDLHSELNLSSLELGDSALYFCASSVGGGGYTDTQYFGPGTRLTVL.

The rearrangement links TRBV19 to TRBJ1-1; D may be TRBD1 (6 bases). CDR1 LNHDA and CDR2 SQIVND come from the germline V gene (reference sequence). V lost 0 bases and J lost 8, with 16 bases in between. This CDR3 spans 15 amino acids. CDR3 DNA: TGTGCCAGTAGTATAGATCGGGGAGGGGGAAACGAAGCTTTCTTT. Translation gives CASSIDRGGGNEAFF.

V gene TRBV7-2 combines with J gene TRBJ2-7; possible D gene TRBD1, 5 bases. Germline V gives CDR1 SGHTA, CDR2 FQGNSA. Trimming took 4 bases from V and 6 from J, leaving 13 bases between them. This CDR3 contains 13 residues. CDR3 sequence: CASSSTAGFEQYF. The CDR3 DNA follows: TGTGCCAGCAGCTCGACCGCAGGGTTCGAGCAGTACTTC.

As to this clone: Other DNA sequences of this sample code for an identical CDR3. The chain's CDR3 is CASSSRGGSYGYTF. The DNA for the CDR3 is TGTGCCAGTAGTAGCAGGGGAGGGAGCTATGGCTACACCTTC. The chain links TRBV6-5 to TRBJ1-2, with D perhaps matching TRBD1 (6 bases). The ends were cut back, 9 bases at V and 4 bases at J, with 18 bases in the middle. The V gene's germline CDR1 is MNHEY and CDR2 SVGAGI. There are 14 residues in the CDR3.

V gene TRBV29-1 combines with J gene TRBJ2-1; 7 positions agree with TRBD1. J lost 3 bases, V lost 4 bases, and 6 bases had no gene match. CDR1 is SQVTM, CDR2 ANQGSEA, per germline. The CDR3 has 14 amino acids. CDR3 DNA: TGCAGCGTTGGGGACAGTTTGGTCTACAATGAGCAGTTCTTC. It specifies CSVGDSLVYNEQFF.